These 8 T cell receptor gamma chains were sequenced from one sample in a study of Vδ1+ human thymocytes. Study conclusions and caveats: Thymic TRG and TRD repertoires appeared highly polyclonal.

RNA was extracted from the cells and then reverse transcribed. CDR3 amplicons came from multiplex PCR with pooled V-gene forward and constant-region reverse primers. TCRdb called clones from the multiplex PCR reads again using CATT. The sample comprises around 11,000 gamma-chain clones, roughly 45% of which are singletons, and roughly 2% rests with the top ten. The antigens of these receptors remain unknown. Sequenced: Vdelta1+ gamma-delta thymocytes from the thymus. Documented subset: FACS-sorted CD3+ TCRalphabeta- TCRVdelta1+ TCRVdelta2- thymocytes. Receptors originate from a boy in the first two years of life who had congenital heart surgery.

This clone turned up a few times. The V gene is TRGV5, the J gene TRGJ1 or TRGJ2. Germline CDR1 VINAFY, CDR2 YDVSNSKD. J gave up 3 bases and V 9 bases, and 2 bases lay outside the gene matches. The CDR3 has 10 amino acids. CDR3 residues: CATGYYKKLF. CDR3 DNA sequence: TGTGCCACCGGTTATTATAAGAAACTCTTT.

This rearrangement joins TRGV2 to TRGJ1 or TRGJ2. Assignment of the J gene here rests on matching the DNA to germline, because TCRdb gives none. The CDR3 is 13 amino acids. J was trimmed by 6 bases and V by 3 bases; bases with no gene match: 8. CDR1 and CDR2 from the germline V gene are EGSNGY and YDSYNSKV. Written as DNA, the CDR3 is TGTGCCACCTGGGACTCTTTTGGTTATAAGAAACTCTTT. This codes for CATWDSFGYKKLF.

Note on this clone: At the DNA level, this CDR3 is encoded by other sequences in the same sample as well. The chain is built from TRGV4 and TRGJ1 or TRGJ2. V lost 0 bases and J lost 4; bases outside the gene matches: 6. The CDR3 loop spans 14 amino acids. The V gene's germline CDR1 is EGSTGY and CDR2 YDSYTSSV. The chain's CDR3 is CATWDGPGYYKKLF. In DNA, the CDR3 is TGTGCCACCTGGGATGGGCCTGGCTATTATAAGAAACTCTTT.

This chain joins TRGV2 and TRGJP2. In the absence of a J gene in TCRdb, the DNA was matched to germline to assign it here. The germline V gene encodes CDR1 EGSNGY and CDR2 YDSYNSKV. This CDR3 has 14 residues. V lost 3 bases and J lost 3; bases outside the gene matches: 4. CDR3 sequence (DNA): TGTGCCACCTGGGACCTCTGTAGTGATTGGATCAAGACGTTT. Translated: CATWDLCSDWIKTF.

This chain uses TRGV8 with TRGJ1 or TRGJ2. The CDR3 covers 14 residues. The germline V gene has CDR1 VENAVY and CDR2 YDSYNSRV. The trim removed 0 bases at V and 0 bases at J, leaving 2 bases unmatched. Written as DNA, the CDR3 is TGTGCCACCTGGGATAGGAAGAATTATTATAAGAAACTCTTT. Translating it yields CATWDRKNYYKKLF.

This clone was seen a single time. The V gene went uncalled, while the J gene is TRGJ1 or TRGJ2. The CDR3 has 12 amino acids. CDR3 in DNA: TGTGCCACCTGGACGTTATTATATAAGAAACTCTTT. Encoded protein: CATWTLLYKKLF.

This clone was observed a handful of times. This rearrangement joins TRGV9 to TRGJ1 or TRGJ2. The CDR3 loop spans 14 amino acids. Germline CDR1 reads GITISATS; CDR2 reads ISYDGTV (reference sequence). Unmatched junction bases numbered 10, after V lost 1 base and J lost 7 bases. The CDR3 spells CALWEVLSEYKKLF. CDR3 in DNA: TGTGCCTTGTGGGAGGTACTATCTGAGTATAAGAAACTCTTT.

The chain employs TRGV4 and TRGJ1 or TRGJ2. Because TCRdb records no J gene, it was assigned here through a match of the DNA to germline. Germline V CDR1 and CDR2: EGSTGY, YDSYTSSV. The CDR3 covers 11 residues. V was clipped by 9 bases and J by 11 bases; unmatched bases: 13. The CDR3 sequence: CATGYGREKLF. CDR3 nucleotides: TGTGCCACCGGGTATGGGAGGGAGAAACTCTTT.